These T cell receptor beta chains were read from a single sample in a study of cytomegalovirus exposure and HLA in healthy donors. Assay used: immunoSEQ multiplex PCR; TCRdb lists only in-frame clones, some missing. This sample contains about 160,000 clones. Sequences were obtained from PBMCs. These receptors were obtained from a woman aged 50 to 65 in good health and CMV-seronegative. CDR3s include the opening cysteine and the closing phenylalanine or tryptophan. Fields, in order: V gene, D gene, J gene, CDR3 protein. D genes are given only for firm matches.

>TRBV7-2|TRBD1|TRBJ2-2
CASSQTGGSAGELFF
>TRBV19|NA|TRBJ1-2
CASSIERNYGYTF
>TRBV4-3|NA|TRBJ2-5
CASSQDSRKETQYF
>TRBV28|NA|TRBJ1-2
CASSLTDRPGYGYTF
>TRBV5-1|NA|TRBJ2-7
CASSFIDRTYEQYF
>TRBV27|TRBD1|TRBJ2-3
CASSFRDRVDTQYF
>TRBV2|TRBD2|TRBJ2-7
CASSAGGPYEQYF
>TRBV4-1|TRBD1|TRBJ2-5
CASSQDLGQGRVTQYF
>TRBV18|NA|TRBJ2-7
CASSRGGVYEQYF
>TRBV29-1|TRBD2|TRBJ2-3
CSVVRSGGGRARDTQYF
>TRBV19|TRBD1|TRBJ1-1
CASSLHQGANTEAFF
>TRBV7-3|NA|TRBJ1-1
CASSRVRNTEAFF
>TRBV28|TRBD2|TRBJ2-4
CASSFGGRSSGGKNIQYF
>TRBV18|TRBD1|TRBJ1-1
CASSPRTGENTEAFF
>TRBV7-9|NA|TRBJ1-1
CASSLNHQGTEAFF
>TRBV5-1|TRBD1|TRBJ2-3
CASSAGTASSTDTQYF
>TRBV15|TRBD1|TRBJ1-5
CATREGTGHDYSNQPQHF
>TRBV19|TRBD1|TRBJ2-1
CASSPFDRDSGNEQFF
>TRBV11-2|TRBD2|TRBJ2-5
CASSFDARGETQYF
>TRBV19|TRBD2|NA
CASSIGSGGKSSYEQYF
>TRBV30|NA|TRBJ1-2
CAWNPGVPWGGYTF
>TRBV4-1|NA|TRBJ2-1
CAVGRTDSYNEQFF
>TRBV6-6|TRBD1|TRBJ1-6
CASSKTGVLSNSPLHF
>TRBV6-6|TRBD2|TRBJ2-1
CASSDPSGPGNEQFF
>TRBV30|NA|TRBJ2-7
CAWSASEPPRQYF
>TRBV9|NA|TRBJ2-1
CASSASGLHNEQFF
>TRBV9|NA|TRBJ2-1
CASSVRQDNEQFF
>TRBV4-2|TRBD2|TRBJ2-1
CASSQEPGTSGSLSQFF
>TRBV7-8|TRBD1|TRBJ2-7
CASSPYRGPTYEQYF
>TRBV27|NA|TRBJ2-7
CASSLLGTSEQYF
>TRBV4-1|NA|TRBJ2-2
CASSQDLGASGELFF
>TRBV15|NA|TRBJ1-5
CATSRDQGKRISQPQHF
>TRBV6-6|NA|TRBJ2-5
CASSPLGGETQYF
>TRBV2|TRBD1|TRBJ2-5
CASSAGQGREQYF
>TRBV28|NA|TRBJ1-2
CASSSYASGYGYTF
>TRBV5-8|NA|TRBJ1-2
CASSFPGGWGYTF
>TRBV2|NA|TRBJ1-1
CASTGSMNTEAFF
>TRBV28|TRBD1|TRBJ2-2
CASSPPGQGRTGELFF
>TRBV5-1|NA|TRBJ2-5
CASSLTGVGETQYF
>TRBV5-1|NA|TRBJ2-7
CASSPGGVFSYEQYF
>TRBV5-4|TRBD1|TRBJ1-4
CASRGGTGPGNEKLFF
>TRBV5-4|NA|TRBJ2-7
CASSLIPGSISEQYF
>TRBV6-6|TRBD1|TRBJ2-5
CASSWDSETQYF
>TRBV5-1|TRBD1|TRBJ1-2
CASSPGQGANYGYTF
>TRBV7-9|NA|TRBJ1-5
CAVNFGGAPNQPQHF
>TRBV28|NA|TRBJ1-6
CASRHRGVVRGLNSPLHF
>TRBV6-1|NA|TRBJ2-7
CASSPVGRGPYEQYF
>TRBV6-1|TRBD2|TRBJ2-5
CASSESGGQETQYF
>TRBV7-2|TRBD1|TRBJ1-5
CASSARTTGEPQPQHF
>TRBV28|TRBD1|TRBJ1-1
CASSLAGQGLGEAFF
>TRBV9|TRBD2|TRBJ2-3
CASSVRRESTDTQYF
>TRBV11-3|TRBD1|TRBJ1-1
CASSEQGYNTEAFF
>TRBV28|NA|TRBJ2-1
CASSSERVGNEQFF
>TRBV4-2|TRBD1|TRBJ1-2
CASSQDLGQGAVYGYTF
>TRBV6-5|NA|TRBJ1-2
CASSSTNQGIYGYTF
>TRBV6-5|TRBD2|TRBJ2-7
CASHRREGSYEQYF
>TRBV6-1|TRBD2|TRBJ2-7
CASGGGSEQYF
>TRBV28|TRBD1|TRBJ2-7
CASSLPLTGFHEQYF
>TRBV15|TRBD1|TRBJ1-4
CATSRYRGRDEKLFF
>TRBV9|TRBD1|TRBJ2-1
CASSGQGASEQFF